Shown below are 7 T cell receptor beta chains from a single sample sequenced in a study of CD8+ T cells in alopecia areata. Treatment denoted: oral pan-JAK inhibitor, 5-10 mg twice daily. After isolation, RNA underwent reverse transcription to generate cDNA as the sequencing template. Produced via immunoSEQ multiplex PCR; TCRdb's table is partial and in-frame only. Among approximately 210,000 clones listed, under 70% were seen once. The sequencing used CD4+ T cells sorted from blood, collected at week 4, from a patient treated with tofacitinib. The receptor set was obtained from a human donor with alopecia areata.

J is TRBJ1-1 and V is TRBV23-1; TRBD1 matches at 7 bases. TRBV23-1 is sorted into the ORF group, with uncertain function. The CDR3 has 12 amino acids. The junction had 2 bases not matched to a gene; V was cut back by 2 bases and J by 8 bases. This chain's CDR3 is CASSQRTGEAFF. The DNA of the CDR3 is TGCGCCAGCAGTCAACGGACAGGAGAAGCTTTCTTT.

The chain links TRBV30 to TRBJ1-2; D unclear. The CDR3 has 13 residues. The V and J ends lost 5 bases and 9 bases respectively, with 19 bases between them. CDR1 is GTSNPN and CDR2 is SVGIG in the germline V gene (reference sequence). The CDR3 DNA follows: TGTGCCTGGGGAATACACGGGTCTGTTCGCTACACCTTC. Amino acids: CAWGIHGSVRYTF.

The gene calls are TRBV18 and TRBJ1-1; 7 bases map to TRBD1. With 0 bases clipped from V and 4 bases from J, the junction kept 2 bases outside the gene matches. CDR1 is KGHSH, CDR2 LQKENI, per germline. This CDR3 region has 14 residues. DNA for the CDR3: TGTGCCAGCTCACCACCCAGGACAGGCACTGAAGCTTTCTTT. Its protein product is CASSPPRTGTEAFF.

With regard to this clone: Additional DNA sequences in this sample encode the identical CDR3. CDR3 residues: CASSTQETQYF. The CDR3 nucleotides are TGCGCCAGCAGCACCCAAGAGACCCAGTACTTC. The chain joins TRBV5-1 to TRBJ2-5; D gene uncertain. V lost 4 bases to trimming and J lost 1 base, with 2 bases between them. The germline CDR1 and CDR2 sequences are SGHRS and YFSETQ. CDR3 length: 11 amino acids.

This chain joins TRBV9 and TRBJ1-1; D call uncertain. The CDR3 spans 17 residues. From germline, CDR1 is SGDLS and CDR2 YYNGEE. The V and J ends lost 1 base and 0 bases respectively, with 16 bases between them. The DNA of the CDR3 is TGTGCCAGCAGCGTACATTATGGAAGGGCCATGAACACTGAAGCTTTCTTT. This gives the protein CASSVHYGRAMNTEAFF.

This clone occurred a few times. The chain has TRBV7-9 and TRBJ1-2, with a tentative D call TRBD1 (5 bases). The ends were cut back, 7 bases at V and 8 bases at J, with 26 bases in the middle. The CDR3 extends over 16 amino acids. The germline CDR1 and CDR2 sequences are SEHNR and FQNEAQ (reference sequence). CDR3 sequence: CASTRGQLGHLNGYTF. The CDR3 DNA is TGTGCCAGCACCCGAGGGCAATTAGGACATCTAAACGGCTACACCTTC. The full variable domain, with the rest looked up from reference TRBV7-9 and TRBJ1-2, is DTGVSQNPRHKITKRGQNVTFRCDPISEHNRLYWYRQTLGQGPEFLTYFQNEAQLEKSRLLSDRFSAERPKGSFSTLEIQRTEQGDSAMYLCASTRGQLGHLNGYTFGSGTRLTVV.

This chain links TRBV7-9 with TRBJ1-2; D possibly corresponds to TRBD1 (6 bases). Trimming took off 5 bases at V and 8 bases at J, with 15 bases between the two ends. The CDR3 is made up of 13 amino acids. Germline loops: CDR1 SEHNR, CDR2 FQNEAQ (reference sequence). In nucleotides, the CDR3 is TGTGCCAGCAGCCCGACAGGACCAGGGGGCTACACCTTC. Protein: CASSPTGPGGYTF. Supplemented by reference TRBV7-9 and TRBJ1-2, the full variable domain reads DTGVSQNPRHKITKRGQNVTFRCDPISEHNRLYWYRQTLGQGPEFLTYFQNEAQLEKSRLLSDRFSAERPKGSFSTLEIQRTEQGDSAMYLCASSPTGPGGYTFGSGTRLTVV.